This T cell receptor (beta chain) was identified in a study of T cell repertoires in cytomegalovirus infection. On the study more broadly: Signatures in public TCR beta sequences pointed to both CMV infection and matching HLA type.

Germline CDR1 reads SGHDN; CDR2 reads FVKESK. Trimming at V came to 5 bases and at J to 4 bases, leaving 8 bases not matched to a gene. This CDR3 spans 15 amino acids. TCRdb re-called the reads through MiXCR, storing one row per CDR3 protein. This table has under 50,000 distinct CDR3 sequences, 20% to 25% appearing once. Details on this clonotype: Its antigen is still unknown.

The source is a human donor in good health (CMV status not recorded). Some clones in this sample may be carry-over from other donors' samples. The sequencing sample was made of PBMCs, sequenced either directly or after in vitro stimulation (not recorded which). This sequence joins TRBV14 and TRBJ1-3; 7 bases agree with TRBD1. CDR3 in amino acids: CASSYTTGPGNTIYF. As DNA, the CDR3 is TGTGCCAGCAGCTACACGACAGGGCCCGGAAACACCATATATTTT.